The entry below gives a single T cell receptor beta chain sequence along with its context. Its antigen is undetermined. The source of the sample is a study of naive and memory T cell subsets. After removal of 0 bases from V and 5 bases from J, the junction contained 2 bases not matched to a gene. Germline CDR1 reads SGHRS; CDR2 reads YFSETQ. There are 14 residues in the CDR3. Both TRBC1 and TRBC2 were covered by a beta constant-region primer of two equimolar oligonucleotides. Ligated cDNA was amplified by four rounds of PCR with nested alpha and beta constant-region primers and SP2. The cDNA 3' end received a ligated single-stranded oligonucleotide carrying the SP2 primer and a 12-nucleotide UMI. TCRdb analysed the UMI-ligation and nested PCR reads with MiXCR anew, one entry per CDR3 protein. This table has 140,000 to 150,000 distinct CDR3 sequences, over 20% appearing once. Study findings and constraints: A few larger clonotypes appeared in naive repertoires, especially CD8, possibly memory cells re-expressing CD45RA. Naive and memory repertoire findings lacked a ground truth for validation.

The rearrangement links TRBV5-1 to TRBJ2-1; 7 positions agree with TRBD2. The sequence derives from a human donor in good health. Input material: naive CD4+ T cells from blood. The CDR3 is CASSLASGNNEQFF. CDR3 coding DNA: TGCGCCAGCAGCTTGGCTAGCGGTAACAATGAGCAGTTCTTC.